Below are 21 T cell receptor beta chains sequenced from a single sample in a study of shared clonotypes between healthy human individuals. Clones were sequenced by immunoSEQ multiplex PCR, and TCRdb holds only the in-frame ones, with some missing. The sample holds approximately 500,000 clones, roughly 85% seen once. The sequenced sample consisted of PBMCs. The receptors originated from a woman aged 40 to 50 in good health. Some clones in this sample may be carry-over from other donors' samples.

This chain joins TRBV4-2 and TRBJ2-3; D gene uncertain. Germline loops: CDR1 LGHNA, CDR2 YNFKEQ. Trimming pared 2 bases from V and 1 base from J, leaving 7 bases between. The CDR3 loop spans 14 amino acids. The CDR3 here is CASSQRQRTDTQYF. In nucleotides, the CDR3 is TGTGCCAGCAGCCAACGCCAGCGCACAGATACGCAGTATTTT.

The rearrangement links TRBV10-3 to TRBJ2-5, with a weak D call TRBD2 (6 bases). The CDR3 loop spans 14 amino acids. V lost 4 bases and J lost 3, with 12 bases in between. The germline V gene encodes CDR1 ENHRY and CDR2 SYGVKD. DNA for the CDR3: TGTGCCATCAGTGTCTCGGGAGCGGAAGAGACCCAGTACTTC. Its protein product is CAISVSGAEETQYF.

The chain joins TRBV30 to TRBJ2-7, with TRBD2 matching over 10 bases. V trimming: 0 bases; J trimming: 6 bases; junction bases outside the gene matches: 8. The CDR3 spans 15 residues. Germline V lookup: CDR1 GTSNPN, CDR2 SVGIG (reference sequence). The CDR3 bases are TGTGCCTGGAGTGTGAGAACGGGACTAGCGCCCGAGCAGTACTTC. This translates into CAWSVRTGLAPEQYF.

CDR3 nucleotide sequence: TGTGCCAGTAGTGTCGGGACAGTCCGCGGCTACACCTTC. As protein: CASSVGTVRGYTF. The gene calls are TRBV19 and TRBJ1-2; TRBD1 aligns across 7 bases. V lost 5 bases to trimming and J lost 8 bases; unmatched junction nucleotides: 8. Germline values: CDR1 LNHDA, CDR2 SQIVND (reference sequence). The CDR3 is made up of 13 amino acids.

V and J are TRBV5-4 and TRBJ2-1; 10 positions match TRBD2. Germline V CDR1 and CDR2: SGHNT, YYREEE (reference sequence). Trimming cost V 0 bases and J 4 bases; bases outside gene matches: 4. The CDR3 length is 16 residues. CDR3 in amino acids: CASSLAGAGGYNEQFF. As DNA, the CDR3 is TGTGCCAGCAGCTTGGCAGGAGCGGGAGGGTACAATGAGCAGTTCTTC.

This clone was observed at least ten times. The chain joins TRBV5-4 to TRBJ2-5; 11 nucleotides agree with TRBD2. CDR3 size: 14 residues. After removal of 2 bases from V and 5 bases from J, the junction contained 2 bases not matched to a gene. Germline values: CDR1 SGHNT, CDR2 YYREEE (reference sequence). The CDR3 sequence: CASSLLAGVETQYF. In nucleotides, the CDR3 is TGTGCCAGCAGCTTACTAGCGGGAGTGGAGACCCAGTACTTC.

This rearrangement joins TRBV6-5 to TRBJ2-7; D unresolved. Germline-derived CDR1 and CDR2 are MNHEY and SVGAGI. This CDR3 is 13 amino acids long. The germline V and J ends were trimmed by 2 bases and 0 bases, with 5 bases remaining between them. The CDR3 DNA follows: TGTGCCAGCAGTTACAGGGCCTCCTACGAGCAGTACTTC. As protein: CASSYRASYEQYF.

This clone was counted a few times. V usage is TRBV7-9 and J usage is TRBJ2-3, with 7 bases lining up with TRBD1. V shed 5 bases and J 10 bases; nucleotides not matched to a gene: 12. Germline CDR1 SEHNR, CDR2 FQNEAQ (reference sequence). The CDR3 sequence is 14 residues long. The CDR3 reads CASSHSRGRYAQYF. CDR3 DNA sequence: TGTGCCAGCAGCCACAGCAGGGGGAGATACGCGCAGTATTTT.

The chain is built from TRBV7-2 and TRBJ1-2, with a weak D call TRBD1 (5 bases). Germline V lookup: CDR1 SGHTA, CDR2 FQGNSA. This CDR3 is 14 amino acids long. The V gene lost 1 base and the J gene lost 6 bases, with 12 bases spanning the gap. The CDR3 region is CASSLVGGPDGYTF. DNA of the CDR3: TGTGCCAGCAGCTTAGTGGGGGGACCTGATGGCTACACCTTC.

V and J are TRBV5-4 and TRBJ1-2; D call uncertain. Trimming left V 4 bases short and J 10 bases short, with 14 bases between. Looked up from germline, CDR1 is SGHNT and CDR2 is YYREEE (reference sequence). The CDR3 is made up of 12 amino acids. CDR3 in DNA: TGTGCCAGCAGCCCGCGACACCCTCACTACACCTTC. The encoded protein is CASSPRHPHYTF.

The chain combines TRBV10-3 with TRBJ1-2; D is possibly TRBD1 (5 bases). Germline V lookup: CDR1 ENHRY, CDR2 SYGVKD. The CDR3 runs 16 residues. Trimming removed 3 bases at V and 7 bases at J, with 21 bases between. The chain's CDR3 is CAISDRGIGTHPGYTF. CDR3 bases: TGTGCCATCAGTGATAGGGGTATAGGGACCCACCCTGGCTACACCTTC.

V and J are TRBV28 and TRBJ1-4; D uncertain. The length of the CDR3 is 18 residues. The germline V gene encodes CDR1 MDHEN and CDR2 SYDVKM. The ends were cut back, 2 bases at V and 0 bases at J, with 16 bases in the middle. The CDR3 sequence is CASSLPAWGVTTNEKLFF. The CDR3, as DNA: TGTGCCAGCAGTTTACCCGCATGGGGAGTAACAACTAATGAAAAACTGTTTTTT.

This clone was picked up a small number of times. The V gene is TRBV7-9, the J gene TRBJ2-3; 7 bases fit TRBD1. J gave up 4 bases and V 2 bases, and 3 bases lay outside the gene matches. This CDR3 spans 14 amino acids. In germline, CDR1 is SEHNR, CDR2 FQNEAQ (reference sequence). DNA for the CDR3: TGTGCCAGCAGCTTAACGACAGGGCCAGATACGCAGTATTTT. It codes for CASSLTTGPDTQYF.

The CDR3 is CASSTYLRGGTDTQYF. The CDR3 DNA reads TGTGCCAGCAGCACATACTTGAGGGGGGGCACAGATACGCAGTATTTT. This chain links TRBV11-2 with TRBJ2-3; the D call may be TRBD1 or TRBD2 (6 bases each). The V gene lost 5 bases and the J gene lost 1 base, with 16 bases spanning the gap. Germline V gene sequence: CDR1 SGHAT, CDR2 FQNNGV. The CDR3 spans 16 residues.

This chain links TRBV6-1 with TRBJ1-1, with 8 bases fitting TRBD1. Germline CDR1 reads MNHNS; CDR2 reads SASEGT. Losses at the gene ends were 7 bases for V and 5 bases for J; bases not matched to a gene: 9. The CDR3 is made up of 14 amino acids. This chain's CDR3 is CASITGGGRTEAFF. DNA for the CDR3: TGTGCCAGCATCACAGGGGGAGGTAGGACTGAAGCTTTCTTT.

The V and J genes are TRBV18 and TRBJ2-1; 7 positions agree with TRBD2. V shed 2 bases and J 7 bases; nucleotides not matched to a gene: 8. Germline CDR1 reads KGHSH; CDR2 reads LQKENI. The CDR3 has 15 residues. CDR3 amino acids: CASSPSGKVGNEQFF. CDR3 nucleotides: TGTGCCAGCTCACCAAGCGGGAAGGTGGGTAATGAGCAGTTCTTC.

This clone was seen a handful of times. The J gene is TRBJ2-2, the V gene TRBV12-5, with a weak D call TRBD2 (5 bases). The CDR3 contains 16 residues. Germline V gene sequence: CDR1 LGHNT, CDR2 FRNRAP. Trimming took 0 bases from V and 5 from J, leaving 13 bases between them. CDR3 nucleotide sequence: TGTGCTAGTGGTTTGGTATCCGGGCGGGTAACCGGGGAGCTGTTTTTT. Protein product: CASGLVSGRVTGELFF. The variable domain in full, with the rest retrieved from reference TRBV12-5 and TRBJ2-2, is DARVTQTPRHKVTEMGQEVTMRCQPILGHNTVFWYRQTMMQGLELLAYFRNRAPLDDSGMPKDRFSAEMPDATLATLKIQPSEPRDSAVYFCASGLVSGRVTGELFFGEGSRLTVL.

The chain couples TRBV27 to TRBJ2-2; a possible D gene is TRBD1 (6 bases). Germline V gene data show CDR1 as MNHEY and CDR2 as SMNVEV (reference sequence). This CDR3 is built from 15 residues. The V gene lost 6 bases and the J gene lost 1 base, with 12 bases spanning the gap. The CDR3: CASRGTSQNTGELFF. The CDR3 bases are TGTGCCAGCAGAGGGACATCCCAGAACACCGGGGAGCTGTTTTTT.

This clone was seen many times. This chain joins TRBV15 and TRBJ2-5; D remains unclear. The CDR3 has 14 residues. With 5 bases removed from V and 2 bases from J, the gap between germline ends came to 12 bases. The germline gives CDR1 LNHNV, CDR2 YYDKDF (reference sequence). This chain's CDR3 is CATSPNGVQETQYF. The CDR3 DNA reads as TGTGCCACCAGCCCCAATGGTGTTCAAGAGACCCAGTACTTC.

The chain joins TRBV9 to TRBJ2-1; D not resolved. CDR1 SGDLS and CDR2 YYNGEE come from the germline V gene. This CDR3 is 18 amino acids long. Trimming stripped 3 bases from V and 4 bases from J, with 23 bases between. The CDR3 coding sequence is TGTGCCAGCAGCGGCCCCTCGGGTAGGGATACACCTTACAATGAGCAGTTCTTC. As protein: CASSGPSGRDTPYNEQFF. Together with reference TRBV9 and TRBJ2-1, the CDR3 gives the full variable domain: DSGVTQTPKHLITATGQRVTLRCSPRSGDLSVYWYQQSLDQGLQFLIQYYNGEERAKGNILERFSAQQFPDLHSELNLSSLELGDSALYFCASSGPSGRDTPYNEQFFGPGTRLTVL.

This chain's CDR3 is CASSPGLAGDREQFF. The CDR3 coding sequence is TGTGCCAGCAGCCCGGGACTAGCGGGAGATAGGGAGCAGTTCTTC. The chain uses TRBV27 and TRBJ2-1, with TRBD2 matching 14 bases. The V gene's germline CDR1 is MNHEY and CDR2 SMNVEV (reference sequence). The CDR3 contains 15 residues. The ends lost 6 bases at V and 10 bases at J; junction bases unmatched: 8.